This TCR beta chain was identified during a study of beta chain features in type 1 diabetes. Since all of the isolated RNA was reverse transcribed, expressed TCRB transcripts were what got sequenced. Assay used: immunoSEQ multiplex PCR; TCRdb lists only in-frame clones, some missing. The sample has a few hundred thousand clones; about 15% are singletons. Overall study results and limits: In all four CD4+ subsets, TCRB CDR3 length was significantly, moderately reduced in type 1 diabetes.

There are many counts of this clone. Its specificity is unknown. Other nucleotide sequences in the sample specify the same CDR3. This CDR3 has 13 amino acids. Deletions cut 1 base from V and 5 bases from J, with 7 bases between. Germline V CDR1 and CDR2: SGHTA, FQGNSA. V is TRBV7-2 and J is TRBJ2-3; D is uncertain. The sample taken for sequencing was central memory CD4+ T cells from blood. This TCR was sampled from a man aged 30 to 45 in good health. CDR3 protein: CASSLDLGDTQYF. The CDR3 DNA sequence: TGTGCCAGCAGCTTAGATCTTGGAGATACGCAGTATTTT.